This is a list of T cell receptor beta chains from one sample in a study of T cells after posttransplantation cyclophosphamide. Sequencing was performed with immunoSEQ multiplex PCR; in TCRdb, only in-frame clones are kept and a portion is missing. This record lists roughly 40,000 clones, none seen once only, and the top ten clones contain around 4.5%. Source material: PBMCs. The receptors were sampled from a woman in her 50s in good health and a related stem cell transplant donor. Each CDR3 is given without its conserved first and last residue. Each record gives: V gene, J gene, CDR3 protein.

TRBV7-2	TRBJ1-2	ASSPGGYGYT
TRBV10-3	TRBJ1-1	AISEEQNTEAF
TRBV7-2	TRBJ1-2	ASSYLDRESTGYT
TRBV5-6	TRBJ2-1	ASGFRDRGSDEQF
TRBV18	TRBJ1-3	ASSRAAGSNTIY
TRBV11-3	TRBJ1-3	ASSLRAGGRGNTIY
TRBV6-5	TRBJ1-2	ASGRQGASYGYT
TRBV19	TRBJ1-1	ASSPFDSNRGTEAF
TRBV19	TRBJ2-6	ASSPGQGAPGANVLT
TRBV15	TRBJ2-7	ATSRGDRVTYEQY
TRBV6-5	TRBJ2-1	ASSPDRGLGNEQF
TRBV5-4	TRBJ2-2	ASTRTGGYTGELF
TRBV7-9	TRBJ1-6	ASSLDGGGSPLH
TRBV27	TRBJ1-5	ASSPRHPSNQPQH
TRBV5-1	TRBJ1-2	ASKTTGDGNYGYT
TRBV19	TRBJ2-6	ASSRIGTGGSGANVLT
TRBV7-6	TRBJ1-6	ASSSARNSPLH
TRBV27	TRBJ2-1	ASSIQSSYNEQF
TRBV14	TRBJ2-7	ASSQSVREQY
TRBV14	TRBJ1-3	ASSPRVSGNTIY
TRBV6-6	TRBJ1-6	ASSSFQGHSPLH
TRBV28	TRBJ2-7	ASSLEDFTLEQY
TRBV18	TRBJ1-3	ASSPLRDFGGNTIY
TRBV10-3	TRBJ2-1	AIRGGSGTSESSYNEQF
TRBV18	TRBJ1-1	ASSPPGVNTEAF
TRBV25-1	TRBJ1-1	ASSPAVTEAF
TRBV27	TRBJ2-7	ASSPRGAGNEQY
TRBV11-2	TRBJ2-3	ASSFPSMDTQY
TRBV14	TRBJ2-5	ASSQDESGEQETQY
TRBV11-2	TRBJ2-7	ASSQTGEQY
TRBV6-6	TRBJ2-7	ASSYSAGYYEQY
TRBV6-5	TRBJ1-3	ASSLHRGTGNTIY
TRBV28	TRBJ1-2	ASSLLGTGGYGYT
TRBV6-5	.	ASSLRGRRIDEQY
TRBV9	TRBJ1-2	ASSPTPLQGTLYGYT
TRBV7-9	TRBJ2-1	ASSGGTYNEQF
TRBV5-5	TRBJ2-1	ASSFSGGAYNEQF
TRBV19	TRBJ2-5	ASSMWLAGQETQY
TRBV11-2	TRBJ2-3	ASVGGTSGGSFSTDTQY
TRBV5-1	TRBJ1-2	ASSLAEGNGYT
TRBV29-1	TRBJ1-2	SVAGPAGFGYT
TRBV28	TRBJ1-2	ASSSDYGYT
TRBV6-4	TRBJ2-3	ASSERGGTDTQY
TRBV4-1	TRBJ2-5	ASSQEPAGGRKTQY